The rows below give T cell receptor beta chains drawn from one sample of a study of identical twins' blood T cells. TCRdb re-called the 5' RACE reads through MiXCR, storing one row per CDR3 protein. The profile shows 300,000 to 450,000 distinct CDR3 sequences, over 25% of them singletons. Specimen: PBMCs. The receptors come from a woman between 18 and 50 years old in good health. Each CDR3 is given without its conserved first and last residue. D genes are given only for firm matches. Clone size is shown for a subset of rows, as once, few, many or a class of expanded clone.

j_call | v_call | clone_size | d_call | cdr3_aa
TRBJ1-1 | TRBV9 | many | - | ASSALTVGEAF
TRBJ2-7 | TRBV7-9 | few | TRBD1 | ASSTSGTGSYEQY
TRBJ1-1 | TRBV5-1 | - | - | ASSNPQSEAF
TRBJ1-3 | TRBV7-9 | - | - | ASSLREASGNTIY
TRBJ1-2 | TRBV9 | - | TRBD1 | ASSTGTGSGYT
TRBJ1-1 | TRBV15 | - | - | ATSREGTEAF
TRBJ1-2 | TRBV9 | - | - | ASSPEGLLVGYT
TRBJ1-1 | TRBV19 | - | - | ASSIPETEAF
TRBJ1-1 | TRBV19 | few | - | ASSISPGSAF
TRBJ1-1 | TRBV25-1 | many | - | ASSDRVGTEAF
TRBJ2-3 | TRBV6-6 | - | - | ASSLEGTSTDTQY
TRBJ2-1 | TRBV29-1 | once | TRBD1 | SVGWDSYNEQF
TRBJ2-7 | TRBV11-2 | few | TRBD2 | ASSLLSGVSYEQY
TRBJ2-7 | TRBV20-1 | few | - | SAEKALGRGKQY
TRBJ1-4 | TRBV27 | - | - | ASSTGIFEKLF